What follows describes a single TCR beta chain. Its antigen is unknown. V lost 0 bases to trimming and J lost 4 bases; unmatched junction nucleotides: 9. Germline V CDR1 and CDR2: LNHNV, YYDKDF (reference sequence). CDR3 length: 17 residues. These data are taken from a study of T cell responses to AZD1222 COVID-19 vaccine. Background on the study: It was second doses at about 4 or about 12 weeks that were pooled. Overall study results and limits: The study found vaccine-associated CD4 TCRs spanning spike, dominant at 160-218 and 743-854. Only a handful of AZD1222 recipients, several in all, had baseline seropositivity. In a largely white British group with more females than males, clonal diversity was possibly underestimated.

Using immunoSEQ multiplex PCR, the repertoire was profiled, and TCRdb retains in-frame clones only, with some absent. Altogether just over 150,000 clones are present, about nine tenths being singletons, with the ten largest covering less than 2%. The receptor comes from an adult in good health. The V and J genes are TRBV15 and TRBJ2-1; TRBD1 agrees at 7 bases. Sequencing was performed on peripheral blood, taken on day 0 of AZD1222 vaccination. The CDR3 DNA reads as TGTGCCACCAGCAGAGAATACCCGGGACAGCGATACAATGAGCAGTTCTTC. Protein: CATSREYPGQRYNEQFF.